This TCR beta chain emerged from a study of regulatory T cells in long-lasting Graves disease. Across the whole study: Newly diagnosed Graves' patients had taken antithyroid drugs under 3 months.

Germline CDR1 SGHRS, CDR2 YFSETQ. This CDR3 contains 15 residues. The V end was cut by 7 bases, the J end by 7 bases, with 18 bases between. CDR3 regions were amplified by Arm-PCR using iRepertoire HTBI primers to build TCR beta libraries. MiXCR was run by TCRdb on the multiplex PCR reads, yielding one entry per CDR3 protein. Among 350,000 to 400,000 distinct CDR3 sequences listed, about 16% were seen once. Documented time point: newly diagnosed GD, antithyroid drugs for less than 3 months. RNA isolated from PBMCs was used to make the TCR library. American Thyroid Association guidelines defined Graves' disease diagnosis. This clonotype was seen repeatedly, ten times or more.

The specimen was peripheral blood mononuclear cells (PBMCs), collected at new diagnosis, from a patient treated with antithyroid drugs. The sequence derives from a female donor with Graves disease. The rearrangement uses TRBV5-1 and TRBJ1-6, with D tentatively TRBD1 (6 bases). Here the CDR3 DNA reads TGCGCCAGCTCTCGACGGACAGAATCGAATTCACCCCTCCACTTT. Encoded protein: CASSRRTESNSPLHF.